This T cell receptor (beta chain) was recorded in a study of T cell responses to AZD1222 COVID-19 vaccine. Notes on the study in general: Nearly half of spike-specific TCRs reportedly target variant regions that are unmutated in the B.1.351 and B.1.1.7 variants. Clonal diversity may have been underestimated in mostly white British donors. Only a handful of people who got AZD1222 tested seropositive at baseline. When two AZD1222 doses had been given, Spike-specific TCR breadth and depth rose.

V dropped 7 bases and J dropped 2 bases, with 0 bases sitting between them. Germline lookup yields CDR1 LNHDA and CDR2 SQIVND (reference sequence). CDR3 length: 10 residues. This table comes from immunoSEQ multiplex PCR, and its TCRdb copy is limited to in-frame clones, with some not included. Of 210,000 or so clones listed, 85% to 95% are singletons. In the case of this clone: Its antigen is as yet unknown.

The source is an adult in good health. The J gene is TRBJ1-3, the V gene TRBV19; no definite D call. Sequencing was performed on peripheral blood, taken on day 0 of MenACWY control vaccination. The CDR3 DNA reads as TGTGCCAGTACTGGAAACACCATATATTTT. It specifies CASTGNTIYF. The full variable domain, completed using reference TRBV19 and TRBJ1-3, is DGGITQSPKYLFRKEGQNVTLSCEQNLNHDAMYWYRQDPGQGLRLIYYSQIVNDFQKGDIAEGYSVSREKKESFPLTVTSAQKNPTAFYLCASTGNTIYFGEGSWLTVV.